This T cell receptor beta chain originates from a study of early T cells in non-severe SARS-CoV-2 infection. Study as a whole: RNA in bulk from unsorted whole blood was sequenced, and chains were unpaired.

General study results and limits: VDJdb-based annotation leaned toward anti-spike CD8 responses and missed private and CD4 specificities.

MiXCR was run by TCRdb on the 5' RACE reads, yielding one entry per CDR3 protein. Of 80,000 or so distinct CDR3 sequences listed, about 12% were seen once; the top ten hold around 3.7%. Germline CDR1 MNHEY, CDR2 SMNVEV (reference sequence). This CDR3 is 11 amino acids long. Trimming shortened V by 11 bases and J by 4 bases, and 12 bases separated the two germline ends. This clonotype was recorded a few times. Antigen: not known. The chain employs TRBV27 and TRBJ2-7; weak D call: TRBD1 (5 bases). This clonotype originated in an adult who was a healthcare worker with PCR-confirmed SARS-CoV-2 infection or an uninfected control (not recorded which). What was sequenced was whole blood. The CDR3: CAGLGVYEQYF. CDR3 DNA sequence: TGTGCCGGCCTAGGGGTGTACGAGCAGTACTTC.